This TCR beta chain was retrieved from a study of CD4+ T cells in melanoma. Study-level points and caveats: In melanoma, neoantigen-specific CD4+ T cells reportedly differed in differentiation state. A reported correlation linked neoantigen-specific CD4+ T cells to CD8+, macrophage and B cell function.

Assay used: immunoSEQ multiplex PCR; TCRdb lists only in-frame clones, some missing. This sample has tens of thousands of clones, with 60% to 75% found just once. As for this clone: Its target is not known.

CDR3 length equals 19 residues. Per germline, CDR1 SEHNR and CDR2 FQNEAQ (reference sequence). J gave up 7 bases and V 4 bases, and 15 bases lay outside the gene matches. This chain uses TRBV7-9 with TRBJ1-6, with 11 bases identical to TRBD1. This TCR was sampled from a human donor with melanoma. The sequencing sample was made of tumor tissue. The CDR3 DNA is TGTGCCAGCAGCTCCGGGACAGGGGGTACAATAGGGGTCAATTCACCCCTCCACTTT. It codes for CASSSGTGGTIGVNSPLHF.